This entry features one T cell receptor beta chain sequence. Its antigen is currently not known. Base qualities are missing; no much larger clone stands one base away. A total of roughly 30 patients with locally advanced or metastatic urothelial carcinoma, treated at Memorial Sloan Kettering on a trial protocol, made up the cohort. Peripheral blood mononuclear cells were collected pretreatment and during treatment, with between 1 and 8 total time points obtained per patient. The Qiagen DNeasy Blood extraction kit was used to purify genomic DNA from total PBMCs and from tumor samples. PBMCs were collected pretreatment and during treatment, and were isolated and stored as previously described. The source of the sample is a study of PD-L1 blockade in urothelial cancer (dated by TCRdb to the late 2010s). In terms of the full investigation: Therapy was started in the mid-2010s for all patients, and atezolizumab 1,200 mg was administered intravenously every 3 weeks. Blood samples were analyzed at two time points: 3 weeks after treatment start (second dose) and 6 weeks after treatment start. Durable clinical benefit was achieved by nine patients but not by the remaining 20. Twenty-nine patients had pretreatment blood TCR-seq, some 25 had at least one posttreatment blood collection, and some 25 had tumor TCR-seq. TCR sequencing covered pretreatment tumor samples and matched, serially collected peripheral blood taken before and after atezolizumab treatment. Durable clinical benefit meant progression-free survival longer than 6 months, and TCR features were also tested against progression-free and overall survival. Blood samples gave a median of around 140,000 T cells and 80,000 or so unique TCRs, with a median clonality of around 0.074. An ECOG performance status of 0 or 1 was recorded for the patients, and 0 to 3 prior chemotherapy regimens had been received by the patients. In the same patients who had TCR sequencing, pretreatment tumors also underwent whole exome sequencing and RNA sequencing. About 90% of the roughly 29 patients were identified as males with urothelial cancer of bladder origin, and a prior smoking history was reported by 18 of 29 patients. The study, an exploratory multi-omic analysis, examined somatic, immune and clinical correlates of response to PD-L1 blockade with atezolizumab in urothelial cancer.

Overall results and qualifications from the work: Small sample size (n ≈ 29) and many exploratory analyses mean the results are intended to be hypothesis-generating. A pretreatment peripheral blood TCR clonality below the median was linked to improved progression-free and overall survival. Greater expansion of tumor-associated TCR clones in peripheral blood 3 weeks after the start of treatment was observed in patients with durable benefit (n ≈ 24, p = 0.022).

To estimate absolute template abundance from read counts, synthetic TCR analog templates were spiked into each PCR. Using the immunoSEQ assay, TCRbeta CDR3 regions were amplified from genomic DNA with bias-controlled V and J gene primers. Sequencing of rearranged TCRbeta segments was done at approximately 20X coverage. Per the source publication's procedure: Sequencing errors were corrected by clustering and CDR3s were annotated against IMGT to assign V, D and J genes. Out-of-frame and stop-codon sequences were excluded, and only productive TCRbeta rearrangements were used in downstream analyses. To compute clonality, Shannon entropy was normalized by the log of the number of unique productive sequences and then subtracted from one. Fisher's exact test with Benjamini-Hochberg correction, at a threshold of adjusted p below 0.01, was used to find clones that differed between time points or between blood and tumor. TCRdb's version of the immuneACCESS table is confined to in-frame rearrangements and falls short of the full clone set. An unresolved V gene accounts for under half of the shortfall where checked; the remainder is of unknown origin. V and J calls and clone size are as listed in that table; D and trimming were resolved from the DNA. In this sample the table shows about 45,000 clones, around 88% of which occur a single time. 3.9% of the sample belongs to the ten largest clones.

For CDR1 and CDR2, the germline V gene lists MNHEY and SVGAGI. Trimming costs V 0 bases and J 4 bases, and their ends lie 13 bases apart. The CDR3 holds 16 amino acids from the cysteine to the phenylalanine. Solely the CDR3 DNA is kept, with 48 bases framed from the first base. The chain links TRBV6-5 with TRBJ2-1; no D segment can be confidently identified. The specimen comprised PBMCs, sampled around atezolizumab (anti-PD-L1) treatment. The TCR sequence derives from a man older than 75 with urothelial cancer. The CDR3 protein sequence reads: CASSYSTAGWYNEQFF. The base sequence is TGTGCCAGCAGTTACTCGACGGCAGGTTGGTACAATGAGCAGTTCTTC.